Detailed here is one T cell receptor (beta chain). Its target is not known. The data stem from a study of cytomegalovirus exposure and HLA in healthy donors. Trimming at V came to 5 bases and at J to 0 bases, leaving 5 bases not matched to a gene. Germline assignment: CDR1 GTSNPN and CDR2 SVGIG (reference sequence). The CDR3 runs 14 residues. In the PCR, 60 Vbeta and 13 Jbeta primers were used. Clones were read by immunoSEQ multiplex PCR, and TCRdb kept only the in-frame ones, dropping some. The table shows about 98,000 clones, with approximately 82% occurring only once. Study-wide results and limits: It was only CMV serostatus that was available as immune exposure information. Upon later analysis, HLA-associated TCR beta chains proved more clonally expanded than other, equally common chains. Roughly uniform depth of sequencing across donors was assumed in presence/absence analyses. Most TCR sequences were seen very rarely across donors, but some public TCRs occurred in many.

The chain couples TRBV30 to TRBJ2-7, with 9 positions matching TRBD1. Sequences were obtained from PBMCs. The TCR comes from a female donor in good health and CMV-seropositive. The CDR3 bases are TGTGCCTGGGCTCCGGACAGGGGCTCCTACGAGCAGTACTTC. Amino acid sequence: CAWAPDRGSYEQYF.